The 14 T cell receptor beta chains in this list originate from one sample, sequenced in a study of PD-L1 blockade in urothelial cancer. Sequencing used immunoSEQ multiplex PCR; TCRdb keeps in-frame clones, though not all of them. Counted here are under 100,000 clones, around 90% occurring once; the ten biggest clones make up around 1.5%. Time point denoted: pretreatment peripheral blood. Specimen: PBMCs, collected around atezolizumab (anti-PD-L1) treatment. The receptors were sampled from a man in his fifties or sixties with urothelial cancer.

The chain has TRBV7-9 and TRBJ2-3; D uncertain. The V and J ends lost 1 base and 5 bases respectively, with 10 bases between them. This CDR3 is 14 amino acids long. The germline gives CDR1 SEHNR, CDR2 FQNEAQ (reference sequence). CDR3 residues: CASSLVQSRDTQYF. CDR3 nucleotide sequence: TGTGCCAGCAGCTTAGTTCAGTCTCGAGATACGCAGTATTTT. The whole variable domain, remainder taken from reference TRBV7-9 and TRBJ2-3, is DTGVSQNPRHKITKRGQNVTFRCDPISEHNRLYWYRQTLGQGPEFLTYFQNEAQLEKSRLLSDRFSAERPKGSFSTLEIQRTEQGDSAMYLCASSLVQSRDTQYFGPGTRLTVL.

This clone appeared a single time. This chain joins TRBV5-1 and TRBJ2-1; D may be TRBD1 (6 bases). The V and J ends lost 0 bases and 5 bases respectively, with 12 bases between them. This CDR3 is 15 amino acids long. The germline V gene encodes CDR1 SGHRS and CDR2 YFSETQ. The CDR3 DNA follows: TGCGCCAGCAGCTTGGCGGCAGGGGACCACAATGAGCAGTTCTTC. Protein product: CASSLAAGDHNEQFF.

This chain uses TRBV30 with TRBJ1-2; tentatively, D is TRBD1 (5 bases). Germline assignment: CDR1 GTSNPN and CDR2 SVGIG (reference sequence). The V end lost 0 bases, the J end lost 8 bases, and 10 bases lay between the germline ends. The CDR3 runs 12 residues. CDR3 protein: CAWSVRQGGYTF. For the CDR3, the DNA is TGTGCCTGGAGTGTACGTCAGGGCGGCTACACCTTC.

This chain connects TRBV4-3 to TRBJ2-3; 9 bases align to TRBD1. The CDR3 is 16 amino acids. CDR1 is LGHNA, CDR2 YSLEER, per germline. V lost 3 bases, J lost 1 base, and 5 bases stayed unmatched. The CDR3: CASSQERTGGTDTQYF. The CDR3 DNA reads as TGCGCCAGCAGCCAGGAAAGGACAGGGGGCACAGATACGCAGTATTTT.

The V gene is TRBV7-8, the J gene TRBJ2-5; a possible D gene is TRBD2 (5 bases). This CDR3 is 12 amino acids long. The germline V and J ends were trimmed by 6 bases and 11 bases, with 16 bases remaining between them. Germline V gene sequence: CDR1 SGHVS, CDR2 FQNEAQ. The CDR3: CASSPTRGFQYF. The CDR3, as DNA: TGTGCCAGCAGTCCGACCCGGGGTTTTCAGTACTTC.

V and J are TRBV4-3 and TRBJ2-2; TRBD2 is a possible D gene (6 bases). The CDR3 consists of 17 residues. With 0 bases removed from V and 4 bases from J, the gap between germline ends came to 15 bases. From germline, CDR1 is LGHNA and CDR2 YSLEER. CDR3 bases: TGCGCCAGCAGCCAAGATGGAGGGGTGGCAGCCACCGGGGAGCTGTTTTTT. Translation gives CASSQDGGVAATGELFF.

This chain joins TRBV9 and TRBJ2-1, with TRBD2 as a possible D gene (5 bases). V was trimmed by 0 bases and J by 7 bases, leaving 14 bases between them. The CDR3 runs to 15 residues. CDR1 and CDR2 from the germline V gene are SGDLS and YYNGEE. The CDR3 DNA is TGTGCCAGCAGCGTAGGAGGAGCGGAGGCTAATGAGCAGTTCTTC. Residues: CASSVGGAEANEQFF.

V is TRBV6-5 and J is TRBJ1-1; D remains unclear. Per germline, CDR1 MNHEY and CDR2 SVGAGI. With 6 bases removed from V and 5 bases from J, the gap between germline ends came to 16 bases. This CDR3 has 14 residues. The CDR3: CASSPSGGRTEAFF. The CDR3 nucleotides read TGTGCCAGCAGCCCCTCGGGAGGGCGGACTGAAGCTTTCTTT.

The CDR3 is CASAGAGSSYNSPLHF. The CDR3 DNA follows: TGTGCCAGCGCGGGGGCAGGGAGCTCCTATAATTCACCCCTCCACTTT. This chain joins TRBV5-6 and TRBJ1-6; perhaps TRBD1 as D (6 bases). This CDR3 region has 16 residues. Germline values: CDR1 SGHDT, CDR2 YYEEEE. Trimming shortened V by 7 bases and J by 0 bases, and 14 bases separated the two germline ends.

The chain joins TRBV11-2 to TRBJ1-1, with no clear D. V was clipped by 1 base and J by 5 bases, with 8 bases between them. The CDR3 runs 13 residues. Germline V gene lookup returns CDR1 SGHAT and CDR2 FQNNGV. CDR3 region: CASSLGAGTEAFF. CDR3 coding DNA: TGTGCCAGCAGCTTAGGAGCGGGAACTGAAGCTTTCTTT.

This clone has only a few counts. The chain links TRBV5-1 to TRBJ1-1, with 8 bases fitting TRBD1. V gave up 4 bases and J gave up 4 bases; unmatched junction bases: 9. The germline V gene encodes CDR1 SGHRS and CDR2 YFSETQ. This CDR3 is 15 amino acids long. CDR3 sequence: CASSLRQGAGTEAFF. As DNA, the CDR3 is TGCGCCAGCAGCCTACGCCAGGGGGCCGGCACTGAAGCTTTCTTT.

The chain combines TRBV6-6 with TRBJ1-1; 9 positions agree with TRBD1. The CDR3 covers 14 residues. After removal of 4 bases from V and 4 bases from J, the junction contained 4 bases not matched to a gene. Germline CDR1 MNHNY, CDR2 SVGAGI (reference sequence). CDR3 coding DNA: TGTGCCAGCAGTTCCGCGACAGGGGGCACTGAAGCTTTCTTT. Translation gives CASSSATGGTEAFF.

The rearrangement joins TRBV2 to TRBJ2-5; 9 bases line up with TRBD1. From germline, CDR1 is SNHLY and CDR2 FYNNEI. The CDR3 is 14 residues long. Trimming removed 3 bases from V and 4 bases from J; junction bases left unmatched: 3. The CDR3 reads CASSDGTGLETQYF. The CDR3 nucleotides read TGTGCCAGCAGTGATGGGACAGGGTTAGAGACCCAGTACTTC.

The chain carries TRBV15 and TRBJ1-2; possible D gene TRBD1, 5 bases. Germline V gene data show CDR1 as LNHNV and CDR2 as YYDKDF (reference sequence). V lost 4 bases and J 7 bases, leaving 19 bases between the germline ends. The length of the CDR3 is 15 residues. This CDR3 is CATSITQGFSSGYTF. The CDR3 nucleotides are TGTGCCACCAGCATAACCCAGGGCTTCTCCTCTGGCTACACCTTC.